The present T cell receptor beta chain was sequenced within a study of CXCR3-negative and CXCR3-positive naive CD8 T cells. Findings and caveats of the study: Comparison of naive cells showed more hydrophobic TRB CDR3s in CXCR3-positive than in CXCR3-negative naive cells.

With regard to this clonotype: What it recognizes is unknown.

This CDR3 comprises 19 residues. Germline CDR1 is MNHEY and CDR2 is SVGAGI. Sorting yielded triplicates of about 280,000 cells for each CD8+ T cell subset. Libraries of TRB cDNA were made by 5' RACE and carried UMIs. TCRdb reprocessed the 5' RACE reads; each CDR3 protein has one entry and no DNA is given. Reported are about 50,000 distinct CDR3 sequences; the ten largest clones contain approximately 0.56%. The chain employs TRBV6-5 and TRBJ2-5; the D call from TCRdb, TRBD2, cannot be confirmed without DNA. The sequencing input was naive CXCR3+ CD8+ T cells from blood. Noted subset: CD45RO-CCR7+CD27+CD95- naive CD8+ T cells expressing CXCR3 (TNR3+). The TCR originated in a human donor in good health. Some clones in this sample may be carry-over from other donors' samples. CDR3 protein: CASSYSPSGGALIGETQYF.